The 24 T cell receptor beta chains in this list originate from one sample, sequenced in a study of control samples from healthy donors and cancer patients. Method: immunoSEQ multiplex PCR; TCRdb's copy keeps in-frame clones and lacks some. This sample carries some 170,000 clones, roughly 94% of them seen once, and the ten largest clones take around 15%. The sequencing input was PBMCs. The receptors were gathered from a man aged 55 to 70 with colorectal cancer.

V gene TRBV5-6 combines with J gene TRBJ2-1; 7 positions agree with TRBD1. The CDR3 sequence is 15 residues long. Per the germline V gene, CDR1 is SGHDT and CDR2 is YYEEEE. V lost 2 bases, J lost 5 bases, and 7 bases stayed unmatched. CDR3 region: CASSFLQGPHNEQFF. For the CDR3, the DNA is TGTGCCAGCAGCTTTTTACAGGGGCCCCACAATGAGCAGTTCTTC.

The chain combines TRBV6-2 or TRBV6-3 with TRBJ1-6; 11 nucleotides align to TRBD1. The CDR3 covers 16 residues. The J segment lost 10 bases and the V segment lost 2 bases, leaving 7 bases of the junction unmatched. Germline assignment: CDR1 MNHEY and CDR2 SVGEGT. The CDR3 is CASSYGGQGERSPLHF. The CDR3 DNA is TGTGCCAGCAGTTACGGGGGACAGGGGGAGAGGTCACCCCTCCACTTT.

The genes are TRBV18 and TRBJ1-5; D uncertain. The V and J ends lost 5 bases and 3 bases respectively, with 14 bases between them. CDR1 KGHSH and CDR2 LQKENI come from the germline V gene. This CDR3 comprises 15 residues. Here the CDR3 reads CASSSTEPLNQPQHF. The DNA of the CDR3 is TGTGCCAGCTCATCAACGGAGCCTCTCAATCAGCCCCAGCATTTT.

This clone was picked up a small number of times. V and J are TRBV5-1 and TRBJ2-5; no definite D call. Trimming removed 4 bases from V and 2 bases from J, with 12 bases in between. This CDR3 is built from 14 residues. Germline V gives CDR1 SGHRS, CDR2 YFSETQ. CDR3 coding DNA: TGCGCCAGCAGCATCTATCATGTACAAGAGACCCAGTACTTC. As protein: CASSIYHVQETQYF.

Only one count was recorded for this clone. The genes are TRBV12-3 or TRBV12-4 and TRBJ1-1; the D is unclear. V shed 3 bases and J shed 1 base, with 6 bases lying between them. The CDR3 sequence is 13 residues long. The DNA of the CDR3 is TGTGCCAGCAGTTTGATCGGGAACACTGAAGCTTTCTTT. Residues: CASSLIGNTEAFF.

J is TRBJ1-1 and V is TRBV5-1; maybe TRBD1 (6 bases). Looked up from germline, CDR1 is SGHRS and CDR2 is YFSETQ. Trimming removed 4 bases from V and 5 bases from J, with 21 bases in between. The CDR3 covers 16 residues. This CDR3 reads CASSLPGLGAQTEAFF. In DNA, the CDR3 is TGCGCCAGCAGCCTCCCTGGTTTGGGGGCGCAAACTGAAGCTTTCTTT.

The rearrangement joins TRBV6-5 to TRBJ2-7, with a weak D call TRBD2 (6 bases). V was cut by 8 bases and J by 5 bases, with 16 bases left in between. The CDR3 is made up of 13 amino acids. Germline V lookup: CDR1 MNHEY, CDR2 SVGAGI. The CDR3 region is CASRFGGRNEQYF. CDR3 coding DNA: TGTGCCAGCCGATTCGGGGGTCGCAACGAGCAGTACTTC.

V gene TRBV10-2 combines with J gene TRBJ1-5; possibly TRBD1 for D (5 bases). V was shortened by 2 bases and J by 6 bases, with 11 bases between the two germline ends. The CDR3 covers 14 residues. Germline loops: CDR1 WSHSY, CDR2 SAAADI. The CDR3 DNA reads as TGCGCCAGCAGTGAGAGTGGGGGGGGTCAGCCCCAGCATTTT. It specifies CASSESGGGQPQHF.

The CDR3 DNA reads as TGTGCCAGCAGCCCGGAGGTGGACTCCGCAACTAATGAAAAACTGTTTTTT. Translated: CASSPEVDSATNEKLFF. The chain joins TRBV5-6 to TRBJ1-4; no clear D. Germline V gene lookup returns CDR1 SGHDT and CDR2 YYEEEE. The CDR3 runs to 17 residues. The V and J ends lost 4 bases and 0 bases respectively, with 16 bases between them.

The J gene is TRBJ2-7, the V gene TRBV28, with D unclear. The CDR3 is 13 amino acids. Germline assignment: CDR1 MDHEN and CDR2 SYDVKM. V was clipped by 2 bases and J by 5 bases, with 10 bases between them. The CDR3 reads CASSLALTDEQYF. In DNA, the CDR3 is TGTGCCAGCAGTTTAGCCCTGACCGACGAGCAGTACTTC.

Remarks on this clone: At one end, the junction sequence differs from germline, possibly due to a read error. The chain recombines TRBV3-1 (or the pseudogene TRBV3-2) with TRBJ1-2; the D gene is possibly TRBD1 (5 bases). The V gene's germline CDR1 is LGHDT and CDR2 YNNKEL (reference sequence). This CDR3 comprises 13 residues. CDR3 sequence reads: CASSQGHGGFGFF. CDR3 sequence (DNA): TGTGCCAGCAGCCAAGGCCACGGGGGGTTCGGATTCTTC.

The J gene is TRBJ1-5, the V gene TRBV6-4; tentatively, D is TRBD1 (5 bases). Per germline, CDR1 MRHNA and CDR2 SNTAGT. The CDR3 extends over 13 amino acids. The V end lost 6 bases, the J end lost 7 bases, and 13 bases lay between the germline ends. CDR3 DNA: TGTGCCAGCAGCGAAGGAGAGGGGCAGCCCCAGCATTTT. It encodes CASSEGEGQPQHF.

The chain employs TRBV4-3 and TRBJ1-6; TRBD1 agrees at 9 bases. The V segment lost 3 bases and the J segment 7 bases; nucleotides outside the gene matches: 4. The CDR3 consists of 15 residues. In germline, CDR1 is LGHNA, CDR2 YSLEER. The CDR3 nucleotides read TGCGCCAGCAGCCAGGGCGGGACAGGGAATTCACCCCTCCACTTT. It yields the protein CASSQGGTGNSPLHF.

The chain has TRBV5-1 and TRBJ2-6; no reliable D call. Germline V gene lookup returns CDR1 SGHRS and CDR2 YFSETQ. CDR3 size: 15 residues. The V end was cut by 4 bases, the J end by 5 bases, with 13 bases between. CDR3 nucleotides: TGCGCCAGCAGCCCGGTAGACATCTGGGCCAACGTCCTGACTTTC. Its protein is CASSPVDIWANVLTF.

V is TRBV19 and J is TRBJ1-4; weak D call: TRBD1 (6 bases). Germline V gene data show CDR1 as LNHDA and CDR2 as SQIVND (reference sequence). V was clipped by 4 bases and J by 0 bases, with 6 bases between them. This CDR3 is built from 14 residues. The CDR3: CASSTGATNEKLFF. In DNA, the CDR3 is TGTGCCAGTAGTACAGGGGCAACTAATGAAAAACTGTTTTTT.

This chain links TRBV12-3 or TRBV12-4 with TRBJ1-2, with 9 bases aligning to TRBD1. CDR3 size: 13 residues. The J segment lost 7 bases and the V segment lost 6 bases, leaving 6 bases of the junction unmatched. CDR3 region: CASRSQGAGGYTF. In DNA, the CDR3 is TGTGCCAGCAGGTCACAGGGGGCAGGTGGCTACACCTTC.

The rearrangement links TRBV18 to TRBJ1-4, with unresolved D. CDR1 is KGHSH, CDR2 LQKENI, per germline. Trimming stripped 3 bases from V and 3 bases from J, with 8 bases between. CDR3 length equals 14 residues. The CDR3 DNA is TGTGCCAGCTCACCGATATGGGCTAATGAAAAACTGTTTTTT. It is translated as CASSPIWANEKLFF.

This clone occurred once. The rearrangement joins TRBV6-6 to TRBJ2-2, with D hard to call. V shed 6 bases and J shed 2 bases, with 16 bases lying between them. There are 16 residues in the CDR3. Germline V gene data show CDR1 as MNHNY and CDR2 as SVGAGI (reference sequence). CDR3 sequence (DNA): TGTGCCAGCAGCCTACGACCCGGAACAAACACCGGGGAGCTGTTTTTT. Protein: CASSLRPGTNTGELFF.

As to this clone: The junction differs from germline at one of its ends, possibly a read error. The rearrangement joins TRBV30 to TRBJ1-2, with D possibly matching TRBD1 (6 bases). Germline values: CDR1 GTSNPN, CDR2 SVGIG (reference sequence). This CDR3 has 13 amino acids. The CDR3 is CAWYRTDPYSYTF. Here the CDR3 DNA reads TGTGCCTGGTACAGGACAGACCCCTATAGCTACACCTTC.

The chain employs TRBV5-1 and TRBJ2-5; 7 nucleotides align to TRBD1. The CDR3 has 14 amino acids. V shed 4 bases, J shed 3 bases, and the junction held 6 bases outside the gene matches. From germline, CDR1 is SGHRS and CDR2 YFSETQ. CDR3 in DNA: TGCGCCAGCAGCCCGGGACAGCCAGAAGAGACCCAGTACTTC. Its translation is CASSPGQPEETQYF.

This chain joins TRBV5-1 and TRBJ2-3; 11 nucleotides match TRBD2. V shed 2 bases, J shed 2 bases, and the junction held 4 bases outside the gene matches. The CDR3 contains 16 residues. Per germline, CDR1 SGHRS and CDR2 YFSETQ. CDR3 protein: CASSFGTSGFTDTQYF. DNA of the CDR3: TGCGCCAGCAGCTTCGGGACTAGCGGATTCACAGATACGCAGTATTTT.

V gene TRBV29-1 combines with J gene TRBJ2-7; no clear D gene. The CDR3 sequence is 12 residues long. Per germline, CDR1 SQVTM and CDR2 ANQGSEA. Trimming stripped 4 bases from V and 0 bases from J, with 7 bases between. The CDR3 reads CSVGHYSYEQYF. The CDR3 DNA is TGCAGCGTTGGGCACTACTCCTACGAGCAGTACTTC.

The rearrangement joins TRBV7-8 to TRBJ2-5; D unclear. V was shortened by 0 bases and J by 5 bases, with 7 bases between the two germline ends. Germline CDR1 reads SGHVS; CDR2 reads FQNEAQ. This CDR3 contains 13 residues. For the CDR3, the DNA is TGTGCCAGCAGCTTAGCCATGGGGGAGACCCAGTACTTC. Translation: CASSLAMGETQYF.

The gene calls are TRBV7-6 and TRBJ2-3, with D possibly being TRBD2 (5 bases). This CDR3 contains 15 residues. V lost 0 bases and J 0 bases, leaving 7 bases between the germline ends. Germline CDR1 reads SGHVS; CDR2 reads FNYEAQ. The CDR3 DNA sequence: TGTGCCAGCAGCTTAGCTGGGGAGAGCACAGATACGCAGTATTTT. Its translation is CASSLAGESTDTQYF.